This T cell receptor beta chain was found in a study of high-grade serous ovarian cancer treatment subgroups. In the study overall: Samples averaged about 15,000 reads and several thousand unique TCR beta rearrangements. Points from the study as a whole: Tumors within one patient showed repertoire similarity of about 0.095 to 0.85.

Tumor samples were taken before definitive surgery or chemotherapy. Method: immunoSEQ multiplex PCR; TCRdb's copy keeps in-frame clones and lacks some. Of around 2,000 clones in the sample, 82% are singletons; the top ten hold about 8%. Comment on this clone: What it binds is unknown.

This CDR3 has 14 amino acids. The trim removed 10 bases at V and 4 bases at J, leaving 11 bases unmatched. Germline-derived CDR1 and CDR2 are MDHEN and SYDVKM. This TCR came from a human donor with high-grade serous ovarian cancer. The sequenced sample was tumor tissue. The gene calls are TRBV28 and TRBJ2-5; 8 nucleotides match TRBD1. In DNA, the CDR3 is TGTGCCATTAGTGGAACCGGGACAGGAGAGACCCAGTACTTC. Its protein product is CAISGTGTGETQYF.